This paragraph covers one TCR beta chain sequence. These data belong to a study of blood T cell repertoires in COVID-19. As for the study in general: Some COVID-19 samples were acute and others convalescent; all came from the United States, Italy and Spain. T cells, B-cell-depleted T cells, or PBMCs supplied cDNA or gDNA.

In the source study's methods: Reference gene primer amplification gave estimated nucleated cell counts. Produced via immunoSEQ multiplex PCR; TCRdb's table is partial and in-frame only. Clone size and the V and J calls come from that table; the DNA yielded D and trimming. The repertoire holds 90,000 to 110,000 clones, with around 90% as singletons. Germline V gene lookup returns CDR1 SGHNT and CDR2 YENEEA. This CDR3 has 14 amino acids. V lost 0 bases, J lost 9 bases, and 9 bases lay in between. The TCR originated in a human donor in a cohort sampled during active COVID-19. This chain links TRBV11-3 with TRBJ1-6; no clear D gene. The sequenced sample was peripheral blood. DNA of the CDR3: TGTGCCAGCAGCTTAGAAACCGCGTCTTCACCCCTCCACTTT. Its protein is CASSLETASSPLHF.